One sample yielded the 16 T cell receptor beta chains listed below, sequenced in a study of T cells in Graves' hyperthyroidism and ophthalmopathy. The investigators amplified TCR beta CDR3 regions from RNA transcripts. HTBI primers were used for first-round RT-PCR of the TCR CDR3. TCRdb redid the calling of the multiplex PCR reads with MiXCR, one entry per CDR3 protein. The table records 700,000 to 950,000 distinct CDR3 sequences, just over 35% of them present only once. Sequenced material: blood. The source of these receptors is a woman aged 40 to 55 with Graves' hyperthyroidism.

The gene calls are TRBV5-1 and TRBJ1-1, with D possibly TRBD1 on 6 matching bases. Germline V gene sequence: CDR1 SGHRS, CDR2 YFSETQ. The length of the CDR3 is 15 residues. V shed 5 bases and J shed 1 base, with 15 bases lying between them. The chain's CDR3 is CASSLRQVQNTEAFF. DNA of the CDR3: TGCGCCAGCAGTCTTCGACAGGTTCAGAACACTGAAGCTTTCTTT.

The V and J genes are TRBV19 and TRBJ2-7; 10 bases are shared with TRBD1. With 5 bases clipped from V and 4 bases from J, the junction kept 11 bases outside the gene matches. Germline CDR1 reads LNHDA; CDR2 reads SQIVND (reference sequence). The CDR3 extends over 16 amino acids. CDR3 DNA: TGTGCCAGTAGTCCCTACCCCGGGACAGGGGAATACGAGCAGTACTTC. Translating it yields CASSPYPGTGEYEQYF.

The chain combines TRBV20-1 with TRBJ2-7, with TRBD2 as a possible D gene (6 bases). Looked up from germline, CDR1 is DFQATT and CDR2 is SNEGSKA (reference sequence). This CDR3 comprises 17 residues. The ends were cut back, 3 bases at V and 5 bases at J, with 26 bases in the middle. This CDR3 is CSASTSGGTSKSDEQYF. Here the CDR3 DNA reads TGCAGTGCTAGTACCAGTGGGGGGACCAGCAAAAGCGACGAGCAGTACTTC.

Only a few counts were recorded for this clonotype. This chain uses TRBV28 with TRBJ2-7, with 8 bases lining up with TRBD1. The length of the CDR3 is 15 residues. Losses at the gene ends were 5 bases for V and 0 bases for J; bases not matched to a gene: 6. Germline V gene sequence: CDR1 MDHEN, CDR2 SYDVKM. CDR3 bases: TGTGCCAGCAGTCAGGGACAGGCCCACTCCTACGAGCAGTACTTC. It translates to CASSQGQAHSYEQYF. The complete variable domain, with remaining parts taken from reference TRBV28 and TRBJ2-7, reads DVKVTQSSRYLVKRTGEKVFLECVQDMDHENMFWYRQDPGLGLRLIYFSYDVKMKEKGDIPEGYSVSREKKERFSLILESASTNQTSMYLCASSQGQAHSYEQYFGPGTRLTVT.

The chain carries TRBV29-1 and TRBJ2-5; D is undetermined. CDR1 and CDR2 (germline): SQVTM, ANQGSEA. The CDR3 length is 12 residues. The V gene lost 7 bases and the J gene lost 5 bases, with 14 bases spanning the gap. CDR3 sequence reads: CSGYSDGETQYF. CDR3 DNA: TGCAGCGGTTACTCGGACGGGGAGACCCAGTACTTC.

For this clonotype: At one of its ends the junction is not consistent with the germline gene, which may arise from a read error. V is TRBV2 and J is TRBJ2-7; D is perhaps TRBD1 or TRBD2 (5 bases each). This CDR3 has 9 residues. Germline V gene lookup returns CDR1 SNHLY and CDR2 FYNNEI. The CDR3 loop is CASSGDGVF. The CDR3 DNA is TGTGCCAGCAGTGGGGACGGTGTATTC.

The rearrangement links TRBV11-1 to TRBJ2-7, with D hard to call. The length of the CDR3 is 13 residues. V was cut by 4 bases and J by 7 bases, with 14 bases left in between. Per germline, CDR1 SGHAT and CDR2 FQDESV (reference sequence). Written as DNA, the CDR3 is TGTGCCAGCAGCTCCCAACTAAACAATGAGCAGTACTTC. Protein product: CASSSQLNNEQYF.

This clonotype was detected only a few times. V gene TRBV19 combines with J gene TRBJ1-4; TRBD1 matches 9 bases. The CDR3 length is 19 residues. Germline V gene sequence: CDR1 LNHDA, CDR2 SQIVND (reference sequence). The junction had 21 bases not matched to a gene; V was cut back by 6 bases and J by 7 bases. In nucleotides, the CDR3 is TGTGCCAGTAGCTATATTCCCGGGACAGGGTCACCCGGGAGTGAAAAACTGTTTTTT. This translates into CASSYIPGTGSPGSEKLFF.

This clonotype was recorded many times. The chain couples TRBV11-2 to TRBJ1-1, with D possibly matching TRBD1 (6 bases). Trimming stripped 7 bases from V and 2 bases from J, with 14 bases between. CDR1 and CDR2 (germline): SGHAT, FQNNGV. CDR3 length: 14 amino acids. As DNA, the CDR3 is TGTGCCAGCACCGTTTCGACAGGTAACACTGAAGCTTTCTTT. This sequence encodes CASTVSTGNTEAFF.

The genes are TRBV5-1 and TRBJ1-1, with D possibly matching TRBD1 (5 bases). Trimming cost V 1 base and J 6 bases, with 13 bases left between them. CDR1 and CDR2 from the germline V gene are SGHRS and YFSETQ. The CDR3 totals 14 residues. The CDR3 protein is CASSLRGVDPEAFF. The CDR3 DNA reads TGCGCCAGCAGCTTGCGGGGCGTCGATCCTGAAGCTTTCTTT.

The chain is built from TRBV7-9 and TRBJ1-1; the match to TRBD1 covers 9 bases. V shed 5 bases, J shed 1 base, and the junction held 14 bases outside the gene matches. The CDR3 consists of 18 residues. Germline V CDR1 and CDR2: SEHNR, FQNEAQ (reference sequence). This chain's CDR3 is CASSPEQGAPLGNTEAFF. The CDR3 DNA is TGTGCCAGCAGCCCCGAACAGGGGGCGCCCCTGGGGAACACTGAAGCTTTCTTT.

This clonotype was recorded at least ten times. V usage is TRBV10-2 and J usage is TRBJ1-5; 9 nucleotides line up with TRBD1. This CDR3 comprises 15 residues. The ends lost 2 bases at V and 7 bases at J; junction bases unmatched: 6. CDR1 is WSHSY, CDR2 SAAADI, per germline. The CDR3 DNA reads TGCGCCAGCAGTGAGCGGGGACAGGGTGGGCAGCCCCAGCATTTT. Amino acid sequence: CASSERGQGGQPQHF.

In DNA, the CDR3 is TGTGCCATCGGGCCCGGGACAGGGGCAGATACGCAGTATTTT. Its translation: CAIGPGTGADTQYF. The V and J genes are TRBV10-3 and TRBJ2-3; 10 bases match TRBD1. The germline CDR1 and CDR2 sequences are ENHRY and SYGVKD. CDR3 size: 14 residues. Trimming removed 8 bases from V and 4 bases from J; junction bases left unmatched: 6.

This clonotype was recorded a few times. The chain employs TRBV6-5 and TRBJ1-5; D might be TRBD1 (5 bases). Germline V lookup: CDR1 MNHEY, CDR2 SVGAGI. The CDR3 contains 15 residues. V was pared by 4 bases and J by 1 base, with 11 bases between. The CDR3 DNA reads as TGTGCCAGCAGTTGGGGATGGGGGAGCAATCAGCCCCAGCATTTT. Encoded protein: CASSWGWGSNQPQHF.

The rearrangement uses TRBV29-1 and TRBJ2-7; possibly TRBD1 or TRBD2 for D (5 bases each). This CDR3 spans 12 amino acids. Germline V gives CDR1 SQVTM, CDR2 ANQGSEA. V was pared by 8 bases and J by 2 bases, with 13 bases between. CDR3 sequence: CSSYGAAYEQYF. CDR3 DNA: TGCAGCAGTTACGGGGCGGCCTACGAGCAGTACTTC.

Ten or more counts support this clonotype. This chain's CDR3 is CATSRDRVAEAFF. CDR3 DNA: TGTGCCACCAGCAGAGATAGGGTGGCCGAAGCTTTCTTT. The chain combines TRBV15 with TRBJ1-1; D gene unclear. V was cut by 0 bases and J by 8 bases, with 10 bases left in between. The CDR3 totals 13 residues. Germline V lookup: CDR1 LNHNV, CDR2 YYDKDF (reference sequence).